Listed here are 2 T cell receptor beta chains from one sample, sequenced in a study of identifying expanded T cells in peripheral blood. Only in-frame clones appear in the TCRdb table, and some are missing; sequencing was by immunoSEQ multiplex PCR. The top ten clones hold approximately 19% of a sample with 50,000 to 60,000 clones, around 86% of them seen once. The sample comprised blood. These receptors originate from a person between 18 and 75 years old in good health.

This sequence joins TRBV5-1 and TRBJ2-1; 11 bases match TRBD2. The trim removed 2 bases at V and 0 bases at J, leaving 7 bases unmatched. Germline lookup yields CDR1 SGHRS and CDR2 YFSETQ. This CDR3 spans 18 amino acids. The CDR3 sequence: CASSFRASGGSSYNEQFF. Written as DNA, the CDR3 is TGCGCCAGCAGCTTCCGGGCTAGCGGGGGGAGCTCCTACAATGAGCAGTTCTTC. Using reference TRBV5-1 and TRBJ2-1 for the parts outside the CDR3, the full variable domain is KAGVTQTPRYLIKTRGQQVTLSCSPISGHRSVSWYQQTPGQGLQFLFEYFSETQRNKGNFPGRFSGRQFSNSRSEMNVSTLELGDSALYLCASSFRASGGSSYNEQFFGPGTRLTVL.

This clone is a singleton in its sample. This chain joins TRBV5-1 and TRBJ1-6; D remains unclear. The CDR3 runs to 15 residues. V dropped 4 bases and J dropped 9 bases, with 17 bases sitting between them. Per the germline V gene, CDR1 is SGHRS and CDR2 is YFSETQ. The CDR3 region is CASSPLVDGGSPLHF. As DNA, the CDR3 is TGCGCCAGCAGCCCCCTCGTCGATGGTGGTTCACCCCTCCACTTT.